The clone carrying this T cell receptor (beta chain) was observed a few times. Antigen: not known. The data were obtained in a study of identical twins. Overall study results and limits: Among beta out-of-frame sequences, excess sharing between twins appeared weaker.

Using its own MiXCR run on the 5' RACE reads, TCRdb lists one record per CDR3 protein. Among hundreds of thousands of distinct CDR3 sequences listed, 15% to 20% were seen once. These data were also reused for a study on T cells expressing NK-cell markers. This second study notes: Sequencing of TCR beta repertoires drew on sorted CD3+CD56+NKG2C+, CD3+CD56+NKG2C- and CD3+CD56-NKG2C+ T cells. Questions lingered over whether expanded NKG2C+ T cell clones were HCMV-specific.

The sample comprised PBMCs. This receptor was identified in a woman aged 18-29 years in good health.

DNA for the CDR3: TGTGCCAGCAGTTTCTGGCCCCGGGGGGAGCAGTACTTC. This codes for CASSFWPRGEQYF. The chain joins TRBV12-3 or TRBV12-4 to TRBJ2-7, with D possibly TRBD2 on 6 matching bases. The CDR3 runs 13 residues. The germline V and J ends were trimmed by 3 bases and 7 bases, with 13 bases remaining between them.